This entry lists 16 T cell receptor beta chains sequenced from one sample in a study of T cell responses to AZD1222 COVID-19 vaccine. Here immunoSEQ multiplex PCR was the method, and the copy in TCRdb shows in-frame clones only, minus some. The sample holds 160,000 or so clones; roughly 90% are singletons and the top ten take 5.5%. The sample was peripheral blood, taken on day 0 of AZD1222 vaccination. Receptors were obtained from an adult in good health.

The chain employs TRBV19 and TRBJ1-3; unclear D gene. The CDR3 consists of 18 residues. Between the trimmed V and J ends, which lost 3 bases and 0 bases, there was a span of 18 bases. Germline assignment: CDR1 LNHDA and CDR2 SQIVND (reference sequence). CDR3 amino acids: CASSMSAVTISSGNTIYF. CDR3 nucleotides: TGTGCCAGTAGTATGTCAGCAGTGACAATAAGCTCTGGAAACACCATATATTTT.

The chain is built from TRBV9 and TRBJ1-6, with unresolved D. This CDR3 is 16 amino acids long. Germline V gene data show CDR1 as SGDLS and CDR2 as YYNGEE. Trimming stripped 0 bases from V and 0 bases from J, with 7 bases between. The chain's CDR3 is CASSVGTSSYNSPLHF. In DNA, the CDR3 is TGTGCCAGCAGCGTAGGTACTAGCTCCTATAATTCACCCCTCCACTTT.

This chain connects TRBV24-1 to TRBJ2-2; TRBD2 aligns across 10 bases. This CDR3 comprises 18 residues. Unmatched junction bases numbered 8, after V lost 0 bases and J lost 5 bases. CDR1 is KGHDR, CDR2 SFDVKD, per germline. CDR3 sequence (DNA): TGTGCCACCAGTGATTTGGGGCTAGCGGGAGTGTCGACCGGGGAGCTGTTTTTT. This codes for CATSDLGLAGVSTGELFF.

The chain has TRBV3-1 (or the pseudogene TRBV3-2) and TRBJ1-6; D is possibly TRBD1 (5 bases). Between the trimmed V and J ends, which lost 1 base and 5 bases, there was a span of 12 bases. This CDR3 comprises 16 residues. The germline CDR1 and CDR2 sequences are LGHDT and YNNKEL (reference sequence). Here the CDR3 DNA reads TGTGCCAGCAGCCAAGGGCAGGGTCTTGATAATTCACCCCTCCACTTT. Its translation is CASSQGQGLDNSPLHF.

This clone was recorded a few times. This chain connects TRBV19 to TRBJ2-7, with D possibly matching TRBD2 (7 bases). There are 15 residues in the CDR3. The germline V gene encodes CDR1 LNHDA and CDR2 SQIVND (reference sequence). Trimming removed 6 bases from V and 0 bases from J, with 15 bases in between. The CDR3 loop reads CASRLSGTSSYEQYF. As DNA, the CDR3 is TGTGCCAGTAGGCTCAGCGGGACAAGCTCCTACGAGCAGTACTTC. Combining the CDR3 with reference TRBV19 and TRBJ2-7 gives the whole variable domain DGGITQSPKYLFRKEGQNVTLSCEQNLNHDAMYWYRQDPGQGLRLIYYSQIVNDFQKGDIAEGYSVSREKKESFPLTVTSAQKNPTAFYLCASRLSGTSSYEQYFGPGTRLTVT.

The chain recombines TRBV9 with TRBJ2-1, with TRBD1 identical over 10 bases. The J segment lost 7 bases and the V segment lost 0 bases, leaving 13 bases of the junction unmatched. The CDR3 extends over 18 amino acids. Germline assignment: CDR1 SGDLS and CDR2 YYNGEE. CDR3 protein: CASSVVPRQGAGDNEQFF. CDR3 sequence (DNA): TGTGCCAGCAGCGTAGTCCCCCGACAGGGGGCTGGGGATAATGAGCAGTTCTTC.

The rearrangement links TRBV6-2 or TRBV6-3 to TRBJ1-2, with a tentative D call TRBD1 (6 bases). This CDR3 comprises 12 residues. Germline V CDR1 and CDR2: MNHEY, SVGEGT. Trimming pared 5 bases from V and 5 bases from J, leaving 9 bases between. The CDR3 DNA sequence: TGTGCCAGCAGTGCAGGGGAATATGGCTACACCTTC. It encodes CASSAGEYGYTF.

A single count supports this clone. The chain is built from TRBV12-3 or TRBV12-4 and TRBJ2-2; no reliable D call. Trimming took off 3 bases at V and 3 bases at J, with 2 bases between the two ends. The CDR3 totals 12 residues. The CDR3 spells CASSFYTGELFF. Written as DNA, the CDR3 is TGTGCCAGCAGTTTCTACACCGGGGAGCTGTTTTTT.

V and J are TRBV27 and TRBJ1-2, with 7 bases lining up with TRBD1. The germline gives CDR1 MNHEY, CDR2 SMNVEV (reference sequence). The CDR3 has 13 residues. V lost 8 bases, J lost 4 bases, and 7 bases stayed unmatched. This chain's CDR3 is CASQGQDSYGYTF. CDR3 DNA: TGTGCCAGCCAAGGACAGGACTCCTATGGCTACACCTTC.

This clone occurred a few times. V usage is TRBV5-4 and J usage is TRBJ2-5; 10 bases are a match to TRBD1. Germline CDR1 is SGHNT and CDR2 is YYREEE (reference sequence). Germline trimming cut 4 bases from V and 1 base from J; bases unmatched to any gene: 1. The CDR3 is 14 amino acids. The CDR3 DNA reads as TGTGCCAGCAGCAGACAGGGGGCCCAAGAGACCCAGTACTTC. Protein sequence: CASSRQGAQETQYF.

As DNA, the CDR3 is TGTGCCAGCAGTTTATCTTTTTTTGGTAGTGAATTTAGGGGCACTGAAGCTTTCTTT. Amino acid sequence: CASSLSFFGSEFRGTEAFF. This sequence joins TRBV28 and TRBJ1-1; D is possibly TRBD1 (5 bases). Looked up from germline, CDR1 is MDHEN and CDR2 is SYDVKM. The CDR3 is 19 residues long. Trimming took off 1 base at V and 4 bases at J, with 25 bases between the two ends.

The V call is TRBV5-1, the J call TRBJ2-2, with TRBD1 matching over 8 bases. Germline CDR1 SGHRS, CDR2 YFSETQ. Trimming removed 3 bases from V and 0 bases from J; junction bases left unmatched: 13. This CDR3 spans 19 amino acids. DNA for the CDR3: TGCGCCAGCAGCTCGGCCGGGACAGGAGACCCCTCGAACACCGGGGAGCTGTTTTTT. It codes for CASSSAGTGDPSNTGELFF.

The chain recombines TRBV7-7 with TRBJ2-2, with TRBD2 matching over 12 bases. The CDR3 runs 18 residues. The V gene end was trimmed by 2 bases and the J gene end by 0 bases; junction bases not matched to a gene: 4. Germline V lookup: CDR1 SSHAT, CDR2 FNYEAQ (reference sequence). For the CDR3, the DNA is TGTGCCAGCAGCTTAATACTAGCGGGAGGCGCGAACACCGGGGAGCTGTTTTTT. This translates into CASSLILAGGANTGELFF.

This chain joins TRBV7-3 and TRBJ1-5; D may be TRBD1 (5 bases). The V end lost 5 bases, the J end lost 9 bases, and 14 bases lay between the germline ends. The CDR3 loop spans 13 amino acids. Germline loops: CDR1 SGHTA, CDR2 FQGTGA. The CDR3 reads CASSRQRGLPQHF. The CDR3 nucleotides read TGTGCCAGCAGCCGACAGCGAGGACTGCCCCAGCATTTT.

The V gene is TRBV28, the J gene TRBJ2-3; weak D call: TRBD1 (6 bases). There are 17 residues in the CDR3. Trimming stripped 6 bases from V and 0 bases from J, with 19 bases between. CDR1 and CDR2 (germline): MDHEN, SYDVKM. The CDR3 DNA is TGTGCCAGCAGACCGCCTTTGACAGGACAGAGCACAGATACGCAGTATTTT. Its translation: CASRPPLTGQSTDTQYF.

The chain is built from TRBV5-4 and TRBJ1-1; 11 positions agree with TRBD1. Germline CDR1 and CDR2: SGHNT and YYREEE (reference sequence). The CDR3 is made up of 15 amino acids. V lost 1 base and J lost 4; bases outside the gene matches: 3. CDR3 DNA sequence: TGTGCCAGCAGCTTGTCCGGGACAGGGGGCACTGAAGCTTTCTTT. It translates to CASSLSGTGGTEAFF.